Presented here are 11 T cell receptor beta chains from one specimen sequenced in a study of T cells after yellow fever vaccination. From the 5' RACE reads, TCRdb called clonotypes with MiXCR, one entry per CDR3 protein. Among roughly 94,000 distinct CDR3 sequences, roughly 10% were seen once, and the ten largest hold 16%. The starting material was CD8+ T cells not binding an NS4B(214-222) dextramer, sorted from PBMCs, obtained around 15 days after the first yellow fever vaccination. The receptors originated from a young man who received the YFV17D yellow fever vaccine.

The chain has TRBV12-3 or TRBV12-4 and TRBJ1-4, with 9 bases matching TRBD1. The CDR3 loop spans 17 amino acids. The V segment lost 7 bases and the J segment 0 bases; nucleotides outside the gene matches: 9. CDR3: CASIWGTGYATNEKLFF. The CDR3 DNA reads TGTGCCAGCATCTGGGGGACAGGGTACGCAACTAATGAAAAACTGTTTTTT.

V usage is TRBV5-4 and J usage is TRBJ1-1; D not resolved. The CDR3 has 16 amino acids. Germline CDR1 is SGHNT and CDR2 is YYREEE (reference sequence). V lost 0 bases to trimming and J lost 1 base, with 13 bases between them. CDR3 sequence (DNA): TGTGCCAGCAGCTTGGAAGGGCTGAGAGGGAACACTGAAGCTTTCTTT. Translated: CASSLEGLRGNTEAFF. Based on the CDR3 plus reference TRBV5-4 and TRBJ1-1, the full variable domain is ETGVTQSPTHLIKTRGQQVTLRCSSQSGHNTVSWYQQALGQGPQFIFQYYREEENGRGNFPPRFSGLQFPNYSSELNVNALELDDSALYLCASSLEGLRGNTEAFFGQGTRLTVV.

This clonotype was recorded many times. This chain uses TRBV10-3 with TRBJ2-6; D call uncertain. This CDR3 region has 16 residues. V lost 4 bases, J lost 0 bases, and 10 bases lay in between. Germline CDR1 reads ENHRY; CDR2 reads SYGVKD. The CDR3, as DNA: TGTGCCATCAGTGGGACCCGAGACTCTGGGGCCAACGTCCTGACTTTC. It is translated as CAISGTRDSGANVLTF.

In its sample, this clonotype was seen a few times. DNA of the CDR3: TGTGCCAGCAGTTACGCCAGCGCCACCGGGGAGCTGTTTTTT. Its protein is CASSYASATGELFF. The chain recombines TRBV6-5 with TRBJ2-2; D not resolved. Per germline, CDR1 MNHEY and CDR2 SVGAGI. CDR3 length: 14 residues. The V end was cut by 2 bases, the J end by 4 bases, with 8 bases between.

The V gene is TRBV6-2 or TRBV6-3, the J gene TRBJ2-7; D possibly corresponds to TRBD1 (6 bases). The CDR3 length is 14 residues. V was trimmed by 2 bases and J by 2 bases, leaving 10 bases between them. In germline, CDR1 is MNHEY, CDR2 SVGEGT. The CDR3 nucleotides read TGTGCCAGCAGTTACAGGGACAAAACCTACGAGCAGTACTTC. This encodes CASSYRDKTYEQYF.

The V gene is TRBV7-2, the J gene TRBJ1-2; 7 nucleotides agree with TRBD1. Germline V lookup: CDR1 SGHTA, CDR2 FQGNSA. The CDR3 length is 16 residues. J gave up 0 bases and V 1 base, and 5 bases lay outside the gene matches. CDR3: CASSLGQGLTNYGYTF. DNA of the CDR3: TGTGCCAGCAGCTTAGGACAGGGTCTCACTAACTATGGCTACACCTTC.

V usage is TRBV2 and J usage is TRBJ2-1; D may be TRBD1 (5 bases). Germline V lookup: CDR1 SNHLY, CDR2 FYNNEI. The CDR3 runs 16 residues. V lost 6 bases to trimming and J lost 2 bases, with 17 bases between them. Here the CDR3 reads CASSWNRKFTYNEQFF. The CDR3 nucleotides read TGTGCCAGCAGCTGGAACAGGAAGTTCACCTACAATGAGCAGTTCTTC.

This chain links TRBV6-5 with TRBJ1-1; TRBD1 aligns across 7 bases. The CDR3 sequence is 14 residues long. Looked up from germline, CDR1 is MNHEY and CDR2 is SVGAGI. The V and J ends lost 4 bases and 1 base, in that order; junction bases with no gene match: 3. The CDR3 is CASSWGQPNTEAFF. CDR3 DNA sequence: TGTGCCAGCAGTTGGGGACAGCCGAACACTGAAGCTTTCTTT.

V and J are TRBV3-1 and TRBJ2-7; 8 bases fit TRBD1. Germline V gene data show CDR1 as LGHDT and CDR2 as YNNKEL (reference sequence). V shed 6 bases, J shed 5 bases, and the junction held 6 bases outside the gene matches. The CDR3 totals 13 residues. The CDR3, as DNA: TGTGCCAGCAGGCATTACAGGGGGGACGAGCAGTACGTC. Its protein product is CASRHYRGDEQYV.

This chain uses TRBV6-5 with TRBJ1-1; no reliable D call. Germline V lookup: CDR1 MNHEY, CDR2 SVGAGI. The V and J ends lost 2 bases and 4 bases respectively, with 8 bases between them. The CDR3 sequence is 13 residues long. CDR3 in amino acids: CASSYGVGTEAFF. The CDR3 DNA reads TGTGCCAGCAGTTACGGAGTTGGCACTGAAGCTTTCTTT.

J is TRBJ1-1 and V is TRBV12-3 or TRBV12-4; the D is unclear. V was pared by 3 bases and J by 11 bases, with 13 bases between. This CDR3 is 12 amino acids long. The CDR3 protein is CASSFGLPAAFF. CDR3 nucleotide sequence: TGTGCCAGCAGTTTTGGCCTCCCGGCCGCTTTCTTT.